The 8 T cell receptor beta chains listed next were all sequenced from one sample in a study of a mutant IDH1 vaccine in newly diagnosed glioma. Time point denoted: week 23, last vaccination. Vaccine doses each comprised 300 ug of mutant IDH1 20-mer peptide, with topical imiquimod. Antigens for these TCRs are unknown. Only in-frame clones appear in the TCRdb table, and some are missing; sequencing was by immunoSEQ multiplex PCR. Of roughly 60,000 clones in the sample, about 85% were seen once. Sequenced material: PBMCs, taken from a glioma patient whose treatment included an IDH1 peptide vaccine. The receptors derive from a man aged 30-40 years with glioma.

Concerning this clone itself: Other DNA sequences in the sample encode the same CDR3. The chain joins TRBV6-5 to TRBJ1-1; D is undetermined. The CDR3 totals 13 residues. Trimming stripped 2 bases from V and 1 base from J, with 5 bases between. The germline V gene has CDR1 MNHEY and CDR2 SVGAGI. The CDR3 protein is CASSYNQNTEAFF. CDR3 nucleotides: TGTGCCAGCAGTTACAACCAGAACACTGAAGCTTTCTTT.

This chain connects TRBV15 to TRBJ1-1, with D possibly TRBD1 on 5 matching bases. The CDR3 totals 14 residues. V was pared by 3 bases and J by 8 bases, with 16 bases between. Germline lookup yields CDR1 LNHNV and CDR2 YYDKDF (reference sequence). CDR3 loop: CATSRGSDSSEAFF. CDR3 DNA sequence: TGTGCCACCAGCAGGGGTTCTGACAGTTCCGAAGCTTTCTTT.

The chain links TRBV7-8 to TRBJ2-5; D is uncertain. The CDR3 is 17 residues long. Germline-derived CDR1 and CDR2 are SGHVS and FQNEAQ. V was pared by 3 bases and J by 4 bases, with 21 bases between. As DNA, the CDR3 is TGTGCCAGCAGCTTGGAACTATACATGCAGAGTCGAGAGACCCAGTACTTC. Protein: CASSLELYMQSRETQYF.

The chain recombines TRBV14 with TRBJ1-1; D is undetermined. The CDR3 runs 11 residues. The ends were cut back, 1 base at V and 11 bases at J, with 8 bases in the middle. CDR1 SGHDN and CDR2 FVKESK come from the germline V gene. Written as DNA, the CDR3 is TGTGCCAGCAGCCAAGGGGTGTGGGCTTTCTTT. Amino acid sequence: CASSQGVWAFF.

This clone was observed a few times. This chain connects TRBV5-1 to TRBJ1-1; 8 bases map to TRBD1. Germline loops: CDR1 SGHRS, CDR2 YFSETQ. The length of the CDR3 is 17 residues. Trimming at V came to 4 bases and at J to 1 base, leaving 12 bases not matched to a gene. The CDR3, as DNA: TGCGCCAGCAGCCGGGAGCCGGGGGACAGGAGGAACACTGAAGCTTTCTTT. This codes for CASSREPGDRRNTEAFF.

On this clone itself: The sample has other DNA sequences that encode this CDR3 too. V gene TRBV18 combines with J gene TRBJ1-2; weak D call: TRBD1 (5 bases). V was clipped by 3 bases and J by 2 bases, with 7 bases between them. Germline loops: CDR1 KGHSH, CDR2 LQKENI. The CDR3 consists of 13 residues. CDR3 amino acids: CASSPGTNYGYTF. The CDR3 bases are TGTGCCAGCTCACCCGGGACCAACTATGGCTACACCTTC.

The CDR3: CASSDDRRIPYNEQFF. The CDR3 DNA reads TGTGCCAGCAGTGACGACAGGAGAATACCCTACAATGAGCAGTTCTTC. This chain uses TRBV6-1 with TRBJ2-1, with D possibly TRBD1 on 6 matching bases. The germline V gene has CDR1 MNHNS and CDR2 SASEGT. The V end was cut by 3 bases, the J end by 2 bases, with 14 bases between. The CDR3 is made up of 16 amino acids.

The J gene is TRBJ2-3, the V gene TRBV28, with 11 bases lining up with TRBD2. Germline values: CDR1 MDHEN, CDR2 SYDVKM. J gave up 10 bases and V 3 bases, and 9 bases lay outside the gene matches. This CDR3 region has 15 residues. The CDR3 coding sequence is TGTGCCAGCAGTTTTTTAGCGGGGGGGCGAGGTGCGCAGTATTTT. Its translation is CASSFLAGGRGAQYF.